The present TCR beta chain was sequenced within a study of Tregs in tolerant kidney transplant recipients (dated by TCRdb to about 2019). For context, the study as a whole: TCRbeta sequencing was used in the study to identify donor-specific regulatory T cells before combined kidney and bone marrow transplantation, and the identified cells were then tracked after transplant. In a few healthy controls, several methods of expanding Tregs specific for an allogeneic donor were compared by TCRbeta repertoire sequencing.

Thawed PBMCs were FACS-sorted into unstimulated Tregs (CD4+CD25+CD127-), CD4+ non-Tregs (CD4+CD25-), CD4 cells and CD8 cells. Healthy control blood came either as purchased buffy coats or from healthy volunteers. Healthy control blood was separated into PBMCs by Ficoll density gradient and cryopreserved, and patient PBMCs were collected both before and after transplant. What the authors observed across the whole study: Expanding Tregs with activated donor B cells appeared to identify the most biologically relevant and donor-specific TCRbeta repertoire. Because only a small number of patients were included, the study had limitations, and the results will need to be validated in larger populations as well as under other immunosuppression protocols. Biological reproducibility was not directly assessed, although technical replication error appeared to be minimal.

Genomic DNA was extracted from sorted cells with the QIAGEN DNeasy Blood and Tissue Kit for TCRbeta CDR3 sequencing. High-throughput TCRbeta CDR3 sequencing, which included PCR amplification with bias correction and internal controls, was done commercially through immunoSEQ. The original methods were these. A unique productive TCRbeta sequence was defined by the CDR3 nucleotide sequence when primers matched, and otherwise by the CDR3 amino acid sequence together with the Vbeta and Jbeta genes. Sorting error was corrected by removing sequences shared between sorted populations at a frequency ratio of 2:1 or less, and the remaining shared sequences were assigned to the higher population. Donor-reactive sequences were defined as at least 5-fold expanded in CFSE-low cells versus unstimulated cells, with frequency of at least 0.01% in CFSE-low cells. Repertoire divergence was quantified by Jensen-Shannon divergence calculated from the top 100 TCRbeta sequences ranked by frequency. For samples with multiple sequencing runs, sorting error was corrected separately for each run before the runs were pooled. As stored in TCRdb, this immuneACCESS dataset retains in-frame rearrangements with V and J assigned. A fraction of the clones does not appear; measured against another copy, unresolved V genes explain less than half of the discrepancy, and the remainder lacks a known reason. V and J calls and clone size are as listed in that table; D and trimming were resolved from the DNA. The sample table holds over 55,000 clones, of which more than 70% were seen once. Roughly 5% of the sample rests with the top ten.

As for this clone: The antigen it recognizes is unknown. Per-base qualities were not stored, and no clone one base away is much larger.

The CDR3 goes from the cysteine to the phenylalanine over 16 residues. CDR3 DNA is the only sequence kept; it has 48 bases, read in frame from the first base. V was cut back by 1 base and J by 0 bases, leaving a gap of 10 bases between them. The germline V gene sets CDR1 to SGHTA and CDR2 to FQGNSA. The chain is assembled from TRBV7-2 and TRBJ2-1; the D segment could be TRBD2, given 6 matching bases. Sequenced: CD4+ T cells from blood. The clonotype comes from a human donor in good health. For the CDR3, the sequence is CASSLGWDSSYNEQFF. Read as DNA, the sequence is TGTGCCAGCAGCTTAGGTTGGGACTCCTCCTACAATGAGCAGTTCTTC.